This T cell receptor (beta chain) emerged from a study of blood T cell repertoires in COVID-19. In the study overall: Spain, Italy and the United States supplied samples that represented acute and convalescent COVID-19. The cDNA or gDNA used as material had been derived from T cells, B-cell-depleted T cells, or PBMCs.

As processed by the authors: Cell counts per sample came from amplifying reference gene primers. The data were produced by immunoSEQ multiplex PCR, yet TCRdb's version contains in-frame clones alone and is incomplete. V and J calls plus clone size are reproduced from that table; the DNA served to infer D and trimming. The sample yields roughly 140,000 clones, roughly three quarters seen once. The V gene end was trimmed by 5 bases and the J gene end by 4 bases; junction bases not matched to a gene: 5. The CDR3 runs to 13 residues. The germline CDR1 and CDR2 sequences are MDHEN and SYDVKM. The chain is built from TRBV28 and TRBJ2-7; 7 nucleotides align to TRBD2. Sequencing input: peripheral blood. The receptor comes from a woman in her fifties or sixties with acute or convalescent COVID-19. The CDR3 bases are TGTGCCAGCAGTGGGAGGGGTAGGTACGAGCAGTACTTC. It is translated as CASSGRGRYEQYF.